This TCR beta chain was sequenced in a study of shared clonotypes between healthy human individuals (dated by TCRdb to about 2020). Context from the whole study: A few men and a couple of women, aged 18 to 49 years, made up the cohort. For each donor, three plates each were used for CD4 naive and CD4 memory, two plates were used for CD8 naive, and one plate was used for CD8 memory. To estimate repertoire size and how much clonotypes are shared between individuals, the study performed deep sequencing of blood TCR repertoires from about five healthy adults. Libraries were prepared and TCR repertoires were sequenced by different laboratories using diverse techniques, in order to increase sequencing depth and limit assay-specific biases. Between about 0.85 and 9.5 billion PBMCs per donor were obtained by leukapheresis. Study-wide conclusions, independent of this receptor: Even with the large sequencing depth, rarefaction of the sorted-subset datasets indicated that sequencing was incomplete. When a few donors were compared, the shared fraction of clonotypes was 5% to 6.5% for naive CD4, over 3% for naive CD8, 2% to 2.5% for memory CD4, and 0.4% for memory CD8. The genetic and exposure-history diversity represented was limited by the small number of donors. Pairwise subsampling indicated that sequencing depth was expected to affect the degree of clonotype sharing among donors. Estimated clonotype richness was generally larger for naive than for memory subsets. Clonotypes shared by all four sorted-subset donors showed higher generation probabilities than non-shared clonotypes. Sampling was restricted to blood, and TCR repertoires in tissues likely differ from the TCR repertoires found in blood.

Healthy HIV-negative adults with no recently reported acute infections or vaccinations were included as donors. Only Caucasian adults living in Nashville, Tennessee, USA were represented among the donors. Magnetic negative selection was used to enrich CD4+ T cells, after which naive cells were positively selected on CD45RA and the negative fraction became the memory subset. After blood collection by leukapheresis, PBMCs were isolated using Ficoll-Histopaque density gradient centrifugation and then cryopreserved in the vapor phase of liquid nitrogen. Analytical flow cytometry was used to check the purity and quantity of each magnetically sorted T cell population. Each sorted fraction had its genomic DNA isolated and then quantified by UV absorbance on a Nanodrop 2000c. Trimming takes 7 bases from V and 5 bases from J, and the germline ends sit 18 bases apart. Including cysteine and phenylalanine, the CDR3 has 15 amino acids. Only CDR3 DNA is held: 45 bases, read in frame from base 1. CDR1 SGHRS and CDR2 YFSETQ were looked up in the germline V gene.

Comment on this clone: Its antigen is still unknown. Base qualities are not recorded, but no much larger clone differs from it by a single base.

Using the deep immunoSEQ assay, TCR CDR3 regions were amplified from genomic DNA by multiplex PCR. Extracted genomic DNA from each cell subset was spread evenly across all wells of several immunoSEQ 96-well plates, with each plate serving as a replicate. Each replicate PCR for sorted subsets received around 0.2 ug genomic DNA, equal to some 32,000 T cell genomes. The purified libraries were quantified using a Qubit 3.0 fluorometer, sized with a Bioanalyzer 2100, and then quantified again using the KAPA Library Quantification kit. Every immunoSEQ 96-well plate was sequenced on a separate single-read 150-cycle Illumina NextSeq 550 flow cell. Per the source publication's procedure: The immunoSEQ output contained only junctional sequences without quality scores, so filtering could not match that applied to full-length reads. To assign V/J genes and CDR3, sequences were annotated using PyIR, a Python wrapper for IgBLAST v1.9, with IMGT germline references. Reads were removed for weak V/J assignments (E-value above 1e-6), missing CDR3, stop codons, out-of-frame junctions, or ambiguous translated residues. A V3J clonotype was defined by an identical inferred V gene, J gene, and CDR3 amino acid sequence. Percentage overlap between repertoires was calculated by dividing the number of shared unique clonotypes by the size of the smaller repertoire. Three approaches were used to assess repertoire richness: RTK rarefaction, the Chao1 estimator, and Recon v2.1 estimates of unobserved clonotypes. Generation probabilities were computed with OLGA for all TCRbeta clonotypes obtained by the gDNA method from a handful of donors. Drawn from immuneACCESS, this table holds only the in-frame rearrangements with V and J called that TCRdb kept. Clones are partly lost; checked studies trace under half to an unresolved V gene and leave the rest unexplained. The DNA gave D and trimming, while V, J and clone size come from that table. The table for this sample lists around 1.1 million clones; around 82% of them were counted only once. The ten largest clonotypes hold 0.61% of the sample.

The clonotype was recovered from a man aged 18 to 29 in good health. Some clones in this sample may be carry-over from other donors' samples. Rearrangement joined TRBV5-1 to TRBJ2-2, with a tentative D gene TRBD2 over 6 matching bases. Sample: memory CD4+ T cells from PBMCs. The sample's cell subset or site, from its label and the paper: CD45RA-negative fraction. The encoded CDR3 is CASSTSGVGTGELFF. In nucleotides, the sequence is TGCGCCAGCTCAACATCGGGGGTTGGGACCGGGGAGCTGTTTTTT.